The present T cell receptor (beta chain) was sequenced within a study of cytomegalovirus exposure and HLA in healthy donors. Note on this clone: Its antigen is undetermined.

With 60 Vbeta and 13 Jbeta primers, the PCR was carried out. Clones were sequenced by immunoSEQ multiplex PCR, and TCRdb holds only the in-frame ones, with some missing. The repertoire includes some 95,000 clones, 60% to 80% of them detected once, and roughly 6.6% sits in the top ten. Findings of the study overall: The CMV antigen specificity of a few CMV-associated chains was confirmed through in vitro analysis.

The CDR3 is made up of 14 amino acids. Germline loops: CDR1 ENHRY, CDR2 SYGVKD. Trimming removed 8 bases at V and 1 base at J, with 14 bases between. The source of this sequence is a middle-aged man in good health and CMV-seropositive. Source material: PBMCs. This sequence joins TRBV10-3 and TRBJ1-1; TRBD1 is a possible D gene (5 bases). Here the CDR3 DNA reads TGTGCCATCTCTCTCGCAGGGCAGAACACTGAAGCTTTCTTT. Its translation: CAISLAGQNTEAFF.